The source of this T cell receptor (beta chain) is a study of CD8+CD57+ T cells in acquired aplastic anemia. Study as a whole: CD4+ and CD8+ cells, once sorted, gave DNA averaging about 3 ug. Overall study findings and caveats: Patients and controls shared just under 30 CD8+ CDR3 sequences, highly expressed in patients.

Comments on this clonotype: No antigen is known for it.

Investigators profiled TCR beta VDJ and CDR3 from genomic DNA template. A single record per CDR3 protein comes from TCRdb applying MiXCR to the reads. This sample has 210,000 or so distinct CDR3 sequences, with around 50% found just once. Patients chosen for sequencing had shown CD8+CD57+ cell expansion by flow cytometry. This CDR3 has 19 residues. The germline V gene encodes CDR1 LNHNV and CDR2 YYDKDF (reference sequence). The trim removed 0 bases at V and 0 bases at J, leaving 11 bases unmatched. This receptor was obtained from a human donor with aplastic anemia. Specimen: sorted CD4+, CD8+, or CD8+CD57+ T cells (not recorded which) from PBMCs. This chain joins TRBV15 and TRBJ2-3, with TRBD1 identical over 8 bases. CDR3 nucleotides: TGTGCCACCAGCAGAGATTGGGGGACGACAGGGGTTAGCACAGATACGCAGTATTTT. This encodes CATSRDWGTTGVSTDTQYF.